Listed here are 31 T cell receptor beta chains from one sample, sequenced in a study of cytomegalovirus exposure and HLA in healthy donors. PCR primers comprised 60 Vbeta and 13 Jbeta primers. Some clones are missing from TCRdb's copy, which holds only in-frame ones; the method was immunoSEQ multiplex PCR. Of roughly 40,000 clones in the sample, 65% to 85% are singletons; the top ten hold approximately 2.6%. Material: PBMCs. These receptors originate from a man between 45 and 60 years old in good health and CMV-seronegative.

The chain links TRBV25-1 to TRBJ2-7; unclear D gene. This CDR3 is 11 amino acids long. The germline V gene encodes CDR1 MGHDK and CDR2 SYGVNS. Trimming took 1 base from V and 6 from J, leaving 4 bases between them. CDR3 amino acids: CASSESGEQYF. In DNA form, the CDR3 reads TGTGCCAGCAGTGAATCGGGCGAGCAGTACTTC.

This sequence joins TRBV6-5 and TRBJ2-3, with D unclear. The V gene lost 6 bases and the J gene lost 6 bases, with 10 bases spanning the gap. Germline V gene lookup returns CDR1 MNHEY and CDR2 SVGAGI. This CDR3 comprises 12 residues. CDR3 sequence: CASSRVGDTQYF. The CDR3 region has the DNA TGTGCCAGCAGCCGGGTCGGGGATACGCAGTATTTT.

As to this clone: The junction and the germline gene differ at one end; a read error may be behind it. The rearrangement links TRBV7-9 to TRBJ1-2, with D maybe TRBD1 (6 bases). Germline-derived CDR1 and CDR2 are SEHNR and FQNEAQ (reference sequence). The CDR3 has 16 residues. CDR3 protein: CSSSFPPPGEKDGYTF. The DNA of the CDR3 is TGTTCCAGCAGCTTCCCCCCCCCAGGGGAAAAGGATGGCTACACCTTC.

The chain has TRBV18 and TRBJ1-3, with 8 nucleotides matching TRBD1. V lost 1 base to trimming and J lost 3 bases; unmatched junction nucleotides: 5. CDR3 length: 16 residues. Germline CDR1 KGHSH, CDR2 LQKENI. CDR3 protein: CASSPLDRGGGNTIYF. In DNA, the CDR3 is TGTGCCAGCTCACCACTCGACAGGGGCGGTGGAAACACCATATATTTT.

There are a few counts of this clone. This chain uses TRBV13 with TRBJ1-4; 7 positions match TRBD1. The trim removed 6 bases at V and 8 bases at J, leaving 9 bases unmatched. From germline, CDR1 is PRHDT and CDR2 FYEKMQ (reference sequence). CDR3 length: 14 amino acids. The CDR3 coding sequence is TGTGCCAGCAGAAAAAGAGGGACAGAGGAAAAACTGTTTTTT. This codes for CASRKRGTEEKLFF.

The gene calls are TRBV28 and TRBJ1-2, with 7 bases aligning to TRBD1. Germline lookup yields CDR1 MDHEN and CDR2 SYDVKM. The CDR3 runs 14 residues. After removal of 5 bases from V and 4 bases from J, the junction contained 7 bases not matched to a gene. In nucleotides, the CDR3 is TGTGCCAGCAGTCTTGACAGGGTGGGCTATGGCTACACCTTC. Amino acid sequence: CASSLDRVGYGYTF.

The CDR3 DNA follows: TGTGGGGTCATCTCCGGGACAGGCAATCAGCCCCAGCATTTT. Protein: CGVISGTGNQPQHF. The chain joins TRBV6-1 to TRBJ1-5; 7 bases align to TRBD1. CDR1 is MNHNS, CDR2 SASEGT, per germline. The CDR3 has 14 residues.

This clone has just a few counts. The V and J genes are TRBV4-2 and TRBJ2-7, with TRBD2 identical over 10 bases. The CDR3 has 15 amino acids. From germline, CDR1 is LGHNA and CDR2 YNFKEQ. V lost 0 bases and J lost 3; bases outside the gene matches: 2. The CDR3 nucleotides read TGTGCCAGCAGCCAAGAAAGGACTAGCGGCTACGAGCAGTACTTC. This codes for CASSQERTSGYEQYF.

The J gene is TRBJ1-1, the V gene TRBV27, with TRBD1 as a possible D gene (5 bases). Trimming removed 2 bases at V and 3 bases at J, with 13 bases between. The germline V gene encodes CDR1 MNHEY and CDR2 SMNVEV (reference sequence). The CDR3 runs to 15 residues. The chain's CDR3 is CASSLDVGAYTEAFF. The CDR3 coding sequence is TGTGCCAGCAGTTTAGACGTAGGGGCCTACACTGAAGCTTTCTTT.

The J gene is TRBJ2-7, the V gene TRBV10-3, with 10 bases lining up with TRBD2. The CDR3 consists of 14 residues. The V gene end was trimmed by 8 bases and the J gene end by 6 bases; junction bases not matched to a gene: 10. Germline V CDR1 and CDR2: ENHRY, SYGVKD. CDR3 in DNA: TGTGCCATCCTAGATGAGCGGGAGGGCCGCGAGCAGTACTTC. Protein sequence: CAILDEREGREQYF.

This clone turned up a few times. This chain connects TRBV5-1 to TRBJ1-4; 9 bases fit TRBD1. Losses at the gene ends were 8 bases for V and 5 bases for J; bases not matched to a gene: 7. CDR1 is SGHRS and CDR2 is YFSETQ in the germline V gene. The CDR3 runs to 14 residues. The CDR3 DNA reads TGCGCCAGTACCACAGGGGGCCCGAATGAAAAACTGTTTTTT. Translating it yields CASTTGGPNEKLFF.

This clone showed up just a few times. V usage is TRBV5-5 and J usage is TRBJ2-1; 10 bases are a match to TRBD2. This CDR3 contains 16 residues. After removal of 4 bases from V and 3 bases from J, the junction contained 7 bases not matched to a gene. Germline CDR1 is SGHKS and CDR2 is YYEKEE (reference sequence). Here the CDR3 reads CASSTNLAGDYNEQFF. The CDR3 DNA is TGTGCCAGCAGCACCAACCTAGCGGGAGACTACAATGAGCAGTTCTTC.

V usage is TRBV30 and J usage is TRBJ1-2, with TRBD1 identical over 8 bases. Germline CDR1 and CDR2: GTSNPN and SVGIG (reference sequence). The V gene end was trimmed by 4 bases and the J gene end by 8 bases; junction bases not matched to a gene: 9. The CDR3 extends over 13 amino acids. The CDR3 nucleotides are TGTGCCTGGACGGGCAGGGGGCTGAGAGGCTACACCTTC. Protein product: CAWTGRGLRGYTF.

This clone was picked up a small number of times. V usage is TRBV11-3 and J usage is TRBJ2-7, with D maybe TRBD2 (7 bases). V lost 2 bases, J lost 6 bases, and 11 bases lay in between. The CDR3 contains 13 residues. Germline-derived CDR1 and CDR2 are SGHNT and YENEEA. The CDR3 region is CASSLMGGGEQYF. CDR3 DNA: TGTGCCAGCAGCTTAATGGGAGGGGGCGAGCAGTACTTC.

This clone was found a few times. The gene calls are TRBV4-3 and TRBJ1-2, with D maybe TRBD1 (6 bases). V was cut by 4 bases and J by 4 bases, with 10 bases left in between. This CDR3 region has 13 residues. CDR1 LGHNA and CDR2 YSLEER come from the germline V gene. CDR3 region: CASSPGTFYGYTF. As DNA, the CDR3 is TGCGCCAGCAGCCCCGGGACATTCTATGGCTACACCTTC.

This clone has a single count. Sequence at one end of the junction differs from germline and may be a read error. The V gene is TRBV6-6, the J gene TRBJ1-2; D gene uncertain. This CDR3 spans 14 amino acids. Germline V gene sequence: CDR1 MNHNY, CDR2 SVGAGI (reference sequence). CDR3 coding DNA: TGTGCCAGCAGTTACCGCAGCAAGAACTACGGCTACACCTTC. Its translation: CASSYRSKNYGYTF.

This chain connects TRBV19 to TRBJ1-4, with 8 bases that match TRBD1. Germline V gene data show CDR1 as LNHDA and CDR2 as SQIVND (reference sequence). The J segment lost 4 bases and the V segment lost 6 bases, leaving 13 bases of the junction unmatched. The CDR3 sequence is 17 residues long. The chain's CDR3 is CASSGDRTSLSNEKLFF. The CDR3 DNA reads TGTGCCAGTAGCGGGGACAGGACTTCTTTGAGTAATGAAAAACTGTTTTTT.

The chain joins TRBV7-8 to TRBJ2-7, with 16 bases aligning to TRBD2. CDR1 and CDR2 from the germline V gene are SGHVS and FQNEAQ. The CDR3 is made up of 17 amino acids. Trimming cost V 5 bases and J 1 base; bases outside gene matches: 5. DNA for the CDR3: TGTGCCAGCAGCCCCGGGACTAGCGGGGGGGCTTCCTACGAGCAGTACTTC. Translation gives CASSPGTSGGASYEQYF.

The chain has TRBV6-5 and TRBJ1-2, with a possible D match to TRBD1 (5 bases). V lost 6 bases, J lost 6 bases, and 11 bases lay in between. Germline CDR1 MNHEY, CDR2 SVGAGI. The CDR3 contains 12 residues. Written as DNA, the CDR3 is TGTGCCAGCAGCCCGGGGGGAGATGGCTACACCTTC. Protein sequence: CASSPGGDGYTF.

The chain links TRBV28 to TRBJ1-5; 7 bases are shared with TRBD1. J was trimmed by 5 bases and V by 6 bases; bases with no gene match: 7. The CDR3 is 14 residues long. Germline values: CDR1 MDHEN, CDR2 SYDVKM. The CDR3 nucleotides read TGTGCCAGCAGCACCGGGACAGCATATCAGCCCCAGCATTTT. As protein: CASSTGTAYQPQHF.

This clone has only a few counts. The chain links TRBV5-5 to TRBJ2-7; a possible D gene is TRBD1 (6 bases). Trimming left V 2 bases short and J 3 bases short, with 15 bases between. The germline V gene has CDR1 SGHKS and CDR2 YYEKEE (reference sequence). CDR3 size: 15 residues. CDR3 protein: CASSLQGATSYEQYF. In DNA, the CDR3 is TGTGCCAGCAGCTTACAGGGCGCCACGAGCTACGAGCAGTACTTC. Full variable domain (rest looked up from reference TRBV5-5 and TRBJ2-7): DAGVTQSPTHLIKTRGQQVTLRCSPISGHKSVSWYQQVLGQGPQFIFQYYEKEERGRGNFPDRFSARQFPNYSSELNVNALLLGDSALYLCASSLQGATSYEQYFGPGTRLTVT.

This rearrangement joins TRBV5-6 to TRBJ2-7, with no clear D. The germline V and J ends were trimmed by 3 bases and 13 bases, with 20 bases remaining between them. The CDR3 has 13 residues. Per the germline V gene, CDR1 is SGHDT and CDR2 is YYEEEE. CDR3 in amino acids: CASSSTSAPSIYF. CDR3 nucleotide sequence: TGTGCCAGCAGCTCCACTTCTGCACCCTCGATTTACTTC. Full variable domain (outside the CDR3, taken from reference TRBV5-6 and TRBJ2-7): DAGVTQSPTHLIKTRGQQVTLRCSPKSGHDTVSWYQQALGQGPQFIFQYYEEEERQRGNFPDRFSGHQFPNYSSELNVNALLLGDSALYLCASSSTSAPSIYFGPGTRLTVT.

The chain is built from TRBV4-3 and TRBJ1-5; D gene ambiguous. There are 15 residues in the CDR3. V was pared by 0 bases and J by 7 bases, with 13 bases between. The germline V gene has CDR1 LGHNA and CDR2 YSLEER. CDR3 amino acids: CASSQDFRGGQPQHF. For the CDR3, the DNA is TGCGCCAGCAGCCAAGATTTCCGGGGTGGGCAGCCCCAGCATTTT.

This chain joins TRBV2 and TRBJ2-2; 9 bases align to TRBD2. Trimming at V came to 4 bases and at J to 7 bases, leaving 7 bases not matched to a gene. CDR1 and CDR2 from the germline V gene are SNHLY and FYNNEI. CDR3 size: 15 residues. The CDR3 nucleotides read TGTGCCAGCAGTGTCTTTGGACTAGCGAGCGGGGAGCTGTTTTTT. Protein product: CASSVFGLASGELFF.

The J gene is TRBJ1-3, the V gene TRBV19; 7 positions agree with TRBD1. J lost 0 bases, V lost 5 bases, and 4 bases had no gene match. Germline CDR1 and CDR2: LNHDA and SQIVND (reference sequence). The CDR3 has 15 residues. In DNA form, the CDR3 reads TGTGCCAGTAGTTCGGGACAGAGCTCTGGAAACACCATATATTTT. It specifies CASSSGQSSGNTIYF.

The chain uses TRBV7-9 and TRBJ1-2; D gene unclear. In germline, CDR1 is SEHNR, CDR2 FQNEAQ (reference sequence). CDR3 length equals 10 residues. V gave up 5 bases and J gave up 7 bases, with 5 bases separating them. The CDR3 sequence: CASSLRGYTF. CDR3 DNA sequence: TGTGCCAGCAGCCTACGTGGCTACACCTTC. The variable domain in full, completed from reference TRBV7-9 and TRBJ1-2, reads DTGVSQNPRHKITKRGQNVTFRCDPISEHNRLYWYRQTLGQGPEFLTYFQNEAQLEKSRLLSDRFSAERPKGSFSTLEIQRTEQGDSAMYLCASSLRGYTFGSGTRLTVV.

The rearrangement links TRBV5-6 to TRBJ2-7; TRBD1 matches at 10 bases. Germline loops: CDR1 SGHDT, CDR2 YYEEEE. V trimming: 6 bases; J trimming: 6 bases; junction bases outside the gene matches: 9. The CDR3 has 14 amino acids. CDR3 protein: CASNERQGAFEQYF. The CDR3, as DNA: TGTGCCAGCAACGAAAGACAGGGGGCGTTCGAGCAGTACTTC.

The chain recombines TRBV5-1 with TRBJ1-3, with D unresolved. Per germline, CDR1 SGHRS and CDR2 YFSETQ. The CDR3 covers 14 residues. Trimming left V 0 bases short and J 7 bases short, with 11 bases between. CDR3 bases: TGCGCCAGCAGCTTGGGAGGGAAGGACAACACCATATATTTT. This encodes CASSLGGKDNTIYF.

This clone was seen only a few times. The chain links TRBV27 to TRBJ1-1; TRBD1 aligns across 7 bases. The V gene end was trimmed by 2 bases and the J gene end by 5 bases; junction bases not matched to a gene: 5. The CDR3 loop spans 14 amino acids. Germline V gives CDR1 MNHEY, CDR2 SMNVEV (reference sequence). The CDR3 coding sequence is TGTGCCAGCAGTTTACCAGGGGGTGGGACTGAAGCTTTCTTT. It yields the protein CASSLPGGGTEAFF.

The chain uses TRBV4-3 and TRBJ2-3; 8 bases match TRBD2. V lost 0 bases to trimming and J lost 4 bases; unmatched junction nucleotides: 6. CDR1 and CDR2 (germline): LGHNA, YSLEER. The CDR3 totals 16 residues. In DNA form, the CDR3 reads TGCGCCAGCAGCCAAGAAGCGGGAGTGGGGGCAGATACGCAGTATTTT. Translation: CASSQEAGVGADTQYF.

This clone was recorded only once. The genes are TRBV5-1 and TRBJ2-3; perhaps TRBD2 as D (5 bases). V gave up 4 bases and J gave up 3 bases, with 12 bases separating them. Germline CDR1 reads SGHRS; CDR2 reads YFSETQ. The CDR3 covers 14 residues. The CDR3 spells CASSDWGATDTQYF. The CDR3 nucleotides read TGCGCCAGCAGCGATTGGGGAGCTACAGATACGCAGTATTTT.